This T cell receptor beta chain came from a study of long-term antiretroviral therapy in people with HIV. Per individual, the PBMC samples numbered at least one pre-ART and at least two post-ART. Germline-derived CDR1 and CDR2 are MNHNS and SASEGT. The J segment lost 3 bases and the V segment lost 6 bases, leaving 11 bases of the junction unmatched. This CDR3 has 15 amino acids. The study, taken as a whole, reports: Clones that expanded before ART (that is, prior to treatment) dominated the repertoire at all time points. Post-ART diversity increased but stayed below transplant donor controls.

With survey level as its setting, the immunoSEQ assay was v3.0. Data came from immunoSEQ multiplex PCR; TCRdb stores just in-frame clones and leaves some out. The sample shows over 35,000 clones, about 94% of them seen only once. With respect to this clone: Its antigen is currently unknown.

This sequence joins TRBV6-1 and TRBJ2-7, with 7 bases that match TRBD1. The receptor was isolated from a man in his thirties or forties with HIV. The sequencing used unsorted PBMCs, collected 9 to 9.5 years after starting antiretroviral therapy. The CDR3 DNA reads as TGTGCCAGCAGCCCTAGACAGGGAGTGAACTACGAGCAGTACGTC. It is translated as CASSPRQGVNYEQYV.